A selection of T cell receptor beta chains follows, all from one sample in a study of T cell responses to AZD1222 COVID-19 vaccine. The protocol was immunoSEQ multiplex PCR, while the TCRdb copy is restricted to in-frame clones and leaves out a portion. Among fewer than 85,000 clones listed, under 90% were seen once. Specimen: peripheral blood, collected 28 days after the second AZD1222 dose. These receptors originate from an adult who received the AZD1222 COVID-19 vaccine. Both conserved end residues are part of each CDR3. A D gene is named only where the DNA matches it firmly. Clone sizes are given selectively: once, few, many, or a class where the clone is expanded.

TGTGCCAGCAGGACAGGGTACCCACGCTCCTACGAGCAGTACTTC	CASRTGYPRSYEQYF	TRBD1	few	TRBV2	TRBJ2-7
TGCGCCAGCAGCCAAGGGATAGGGACGGGCAATCAGCCCCAGCATTTT	CASSQGIGTGNQPQHF	-	-	TRBV4-1	TRBJ1-5
TGTGCCAGCAGCTGGGGCAGAGAGTATGGCTACACCTTC	CASSWGREYGYTF	-	-	TRBV5-6	TRBJ1-2
TGTGCCAGCAGTACAGGGGGCACTGAAGCTTTCTTT	CASSTGGTEAFF	TRBD1	-	TRBV11-1	TRBJ1-1
TGTGCCAGCAGCTTAGGTTGGTCGGTGGGACACCTAAATCAGCCCCAGCATTTT	CASSLGWSVGHLNQPQHF	-	few	TRBV7-2	TRBJ1-5
TGCAGCGTTGACGATGGATATGGTGAAAAACTGTTTTTT	CSVDDGYGEKLFF	-	-	TRBV29-1	TRBJ1-4
TGTGCCAGCAGCTTAGGTCCTCCCGAAAAACTGTTTTTT	CASSLGPPEKLFF	-	-	TRBV7-9	TRBJ1-4
TGTGCCAGCAGCCCGGGACTGTGGAGCACAGATACGCAGTATTTT	CASSPGLWSTDTQYF	-	-	TRBV11-2	TRBJ2-3
TGTGCCAGCTCACCACTTCTAGCGGAGCAAGCCCCCAAGGAGCAGTTCTTC	CASSPLLAEQAPKEQFF	TRBD2	-	TRBV18	TRBJ2-1
TGTGCCAGCAGCCTTCGGGGGGGCGGGAGCACTGAAGCTTTCTTT	CASSLRGGGSTEAFF	-	-	TRBV3-1/TRBV3-2	TRBJ1-1
TGTGCCAGCAGCTACTCAGGACTAGCGGGCGCCGAGCAGTACTTC	CASSYSGLAGAEQYF	TRBD2	-	TRBV27	TRBJ2-7
TGTGCCAGCAGCCCGCGACGGGGGGGTCGAGACACTGAAGCTTTCTTT	CASSPRRGGRDTEAFF	-	-	TRBV7-3	TRBJ1-1
TGTGCCAGCAGCCGTAGAGCGGGACCCGGGAATGAGCAGTTCTTC	CASSRRAGPGNEQFF	TRBD2	-	TRBV7-2	TRBJ2-1
TGTGCCACCAGCAGGGGAGGGAGGGGGGAGTATACGCAGTATTTT	CATSRGGRGEYTQYF	-	once	TRBV15	TRBJ2-3
TGTGCCAGCAGCCAAGATCCCTTCCTAGCGGGAGGGAGGGGCACCGGGGAGCTGTTTTTT	CASSQDPFLAGGRGTGELFF	TRBD2	-	TRBV3-1/TRBV3-2	TRBJ2-2
TGCGCCAGCAGCCATGACAGGGGCTACAATGAGCAGTTCTTC	CASSHDRGYNEQFF	TRBD1	-	TRBV5-1	TRBJ2-1
TGTGCCAGTAGTATTCTCGGACAGGGTCTTAATCAGCCCCAGCATTTT	CASSILGQGLNQPQHF	TRBD1	once	TRBV19	TRBJ1-5
TGTGCCAGCAGTTCCGGTAACTATGGCTACACCTTC	CASSSGNYGYTF	-	-	TRBV28	TRBJ1-2
TGTGCCAGCAGACTACTAATGACAGGGCAAAGCAATCAGCCCCAGCATTTT	CASRLLMTGQSNQPQHF	TRBD1	-	TRBV28	TRBJ1-5
TGTGCCAGCAGCCAAGGCGGGAGGCCAGATACGCAGTATTTT	CASSQGGRPDTQYF	TRBD2	once	TRBV3-1/TRBV3-2	TRBJ2-3
TGTGCCAGCAGCGCCGATGGTGTTAGGGGCAATGAGCAGTTCTTC	CASSADGVRGNEQFF	-	-	TRBV9	TRBJ2-1
TGTGCCAGCAGCTTAGAGCGGGTTACCCTCTCCTACGAGCAGTACTTC	CASSLERVTLSYEQYF	-	few	TRBV7-2	TRBJ2-7
TGTGCCAGCAGCCGTGGGTCTACAGGGTCTGGAAACACCATATATTTT	CASSRGSTGSGNTIYF	-	-	TRBV7-9	TRBJ1-3
TGTGCCAGCAGTTTAGGTCTAGCGGGAGGGCCGGGAAATGAGCAGTTCTTC	CASSLGLAGGPGNEQFF	TRBD2	-	TRBV27	TRBJ2-1
TGTGCCACCAGCCTAATAAGCGGGAGGGAGGTTCAGTACTTC	CATSLISGREVQYF	TRBD2	-	TRBV15	TRBJ2-4
TGCGCCAGCAGCTTGGCCTACCAAGAGACCCAGTACTTC	CASSLAYQETQYF	-	-	TRBV5-1	TRBJ2-5
TGTGCCAGTAGTCAGGGGAGGGACACTGAAGCTTTCTTT	CASSQGRDTEAFF	-	-	TRBV19	TRBJ1-1
TGTGCCAGCAGTTCCCGGACTAGCGGGTTGTACGAGCAGTACTTC	CASSSRTSGLYEQYF	TRBD2	-	TRBV28	TRBJ2-7
TGCGCCAGCAGCTTGGCACAGGGGGCGGCCGGGGAGCTGTTTTTT	CASSLAQGAAGELFF	TRBD1	-	TRBV5-1	TRBJ2-2
TGTGCCAGCAGCTTAGGTGCCGGGACAGGGCATCAGCCCCAGCATTTT	CASSLGAGTGHQPQHF	TRBD1	-	TRBV7-9	TRBJ1-5
TGTGCCAGCAGCCAAGCCCCGCAAGAGGGGTCTGGAAACACCATATATTTT	CASSQAPQEGSGNTIYF	-	-	TRBV3-1/TRBV3-2	TRBJ1-3
TGTGCCAGCAGCTTGGGGGGAGGAAGCAATCAGCCCCAGCATTTT	CASSLGGGSNQPQHF	-	-	TRBV5-4	TRBJ1-5
TGTGCCACCGGGTTGTTCGGTACCAGCTCCTACGAGCAGTACTTC	CATGLFGTSSYEQYF	-	-	TRBV15	TRBJ2-7
TGTGCCAGCAGCCAAGGACCGGCAGAGAACTATGGCTACACCTTC	CASSQGPAENYGYTF	-	-	TRBV4-2	TRBJ1-2
TGCAGCCTCCGGGGCAGGCAAACCAACACTGAAGCTTTCTTT	CSLRGRQTNTEAFF	-	-	TRBV29-1	TRBJ1-1
TGCAGCGGACGGACAGGCAACACCGGGGAGCTGTTTTTT	CSGRTGNTGELFF	TRBD1	-	TRBV29-1	TRBJ2-2
TGTGCCAGCAGTTCTCGGGTAGCTCGGGAGCAGTACTTC	CASSSRVAREQYF	-	many	TRBV27	TRBJ2-7
TGTGCCAGCAGCTTATTGGACAATGAGCAGTTCTTC	CASSLLDNEQFF	-	-	TRBV11-3	TRBJ2-1
TGTGCCAGCAGTTTTCCCACGGGAGCTGCGGGGGAGCAGTACTTC	CASSFPTGAAGEQYF	-	-	TRBV28	TRBJ2-7
TGTGCCAGCAGCCCGCGGGACAGGGCCCCCGCAGATACGCAGTATTTT	CASSPRDRAPADTQYF	TRBD1	-	TRBV7-2	TRBJ2-3
TGTGCCAGCAGCGTGGGGCGGGTAGCTGAAGCTTTCTTT	CASSVGRVAEAFF	-	-	TRBV9	TRBJ1-1
TGTGCCAGCGGCGGGCGGGACCCCGGAAAGCAGTACTTC	CASGGRDPGKQYF	-	-	TRBV7-9	TRBJ2-7
TGTGCCAGCAGCCAGCCCCGCCAAGAGACCCAGTACTTC	CASSQPRQETQYF	-	-	TRBV3-1/TRBV3-2	TRBJ2-5
TGTGCCAGCAGCTTAGGGCTAGCGGGAGTGTCCGAGCAGTACTTC	CASSLGLAGVSEQYF	TRBD2	-	TRBV11-2	TRBJ2-7
TGTGCCAGCAGCTTAGCAGGCGGTGACTGGAATGAGCAGTTCTTC	CASSLAGGDWNEQFF	-	-	TRBV7-2	TRBJ2-1
TGTGCCAGCAGCCTAGCGGATCACACAGATACGCAGTATTTT	CASSLADHTDTQYF	TRBD2	-	TRBV7-2	TRBJ2-3
TGTGCCAGCAGTTACGTCAGATCTACAACTAATGAAAAACTGTTTTTT	CASSYVRSTTNEKLFF	-	-	TRBV6-5	TRBJ1-4
TGTGCCAGCAGTGAAGCGCGGCACAGGGGTGCCGGGGAGCTGTTTTTT	CASSEARHRGAGELFF	TRBD1	-	TRBV6-1	TRBJ2-2
TGTGCCAGCAGCCATAACAACAGGGGAAGCGAAAAACTGTTTTTT	CASSHNNRGSEKLFF	TRBD1	-	TRBV5-5	TRBJ1-4
TGTGCCAGCAGCGACGGGCCCCGAAATCAGCCCCAGCATTTT	CASSDGPRNQPQHF	-	-	TRBV9	TRBJ1-5
TGTGCCAGCAGCGCTCGACAGGGTGGGGCGCAGTACTTC	CASSARQGGAQYF	TRBD1	-	TRBV7-2	TRBJ2-7
TGTGCCAGCAGGGAGTACTTACAAGAGACCCAGTACTTC	CASREYLQETQYF	-	once	TRBV3-1/TRBV3-2	TRBJ2-5
TGTGCCAGCAGTGCGGTACAGGGGGCAAATGGCTACACCTTC	CASSAVQGANGYTF	TRBD1	-	TRBV2	TRBJ1-2
TGTGCCAGCAGCCCGGGACTCTCGAGCACCGGGGAGCTGTTTTTT	CASSPGLSSTGELFF	-	-	TRBV9	TRBJ2-2
TGTGCCAGCAGGCTACAGGGTGCAGGAAACACCATATATTTT	CASRLQGAGNTIYF	-	-	TRBV6-5	TRBJ1-3
TGCGCCAGCAGCTTGGGACAGGGGTCTCATACGCAGTATTTT	CASSLGQGSHTQYF	TRBD1	-	TRBV5-1	TRBJ2-3
TGTGCCACCAGCAGGGACAGCTCCTACGAGCAGTACTTC	CATSRDSSYEQYF	-	-	TRBV15	TRBJ2-7
TGCGCCAGCAGCCCAGGTGGGGATCGAGACGAGCAGTACTTC	CASSPGGDRDEQYF	-	-	TRBV4-1	TRBJ2-7